This TCR beta chain is drawn from a study of blood T cell repertoires in COVID-19 (dated by TCRdb to about 2020). The study in broad terms: The collaborator samples originated in the United States, Italy and Spain and spanned the acute and convalescent phases of COVID-19. The material from the prospective study consisted of cDNA or gDNA derived from T cells, B-cell-depleted T cells, or PBMCs. Subjects who had been exposed to COVID-19, were actively infected with it, or had recovered from it provided the deeply sampled blood TCRbeta repertoires that made up the dataset. The repertoires were released in a freely available public database meant as a resource for research on the immune response to SARS-CoV-2. Samples were obtained from the ongoing ImmuneRACE study (first 160 participants) and from about 1,300 subjects provided by 6 global collaborators. A de-identified subject ID, COVID-19 status, age in years and sex were almost always included in the sample metadata. Where available, HLA class I and class II types were obtained from metadata supplied by the sample provider rather than from assay-based typing. What the work shows at the level of the full study, not this receptor alone: The quantity of clinical and demographic metadata differed by source and by participant and was supplied without curation.

Collaborating institutions collected whole blood in K2EDTA tubes following their own protocols. Collaborator samples were shipped for TCRbeta analysis as frozen whole blood, isolated PBMCs, or DNA extracted from either sample type. CDR1 KGHSH and CDR2 LQKENI were looked up in the germline V gene. Trimming takes 4 bases off V and 2 bases off J; junction bases not matched to a gene: 5. There are 15 amino acids in the CDR3, from cysteine to phenylalanine inclusive. The DNA shown is the 45-base CDR3, in frame from base 1. The immunoSEQ Assay, a bias-controlled multiplex PCR, was used to amplify TCRbeta CDR3 regions from genomic DNA. As for the original processing: Nucleated cell counts per sample were estimated from amplification of reference gene primers within the assay. To quantify the absolute abundance of each unique TCRbeta CDR3 rearrangement, sequence reads were collapsed and filtered. For each sample, productive Simpson clonality was calculated as the square root of Simpson's diversity index over productive rearrangements. TCRdb stores this immuneACCESS table with in-frame sequences only. Part of the clones is absent; in the studies checked, under half of the shortfall reflects unresolved V genes, and no reason is known for the rest. Clone size and the V and J calls come from that table; the DNA yielded D and trimming. The sample includes about 130,000 clones, with about 76% observed a single time. Jointly, the top ten make up around 20% of the sample.

This clone has a handful of counts. The antigen it binds to is not known. Base qualities were left out, and no much larger clone turns up one base away. Sample: peripheral blood. This TCR was sampled from a man aged 80 or over with acute or convalescent COVID-19. The chain is made from TRBV18 and TRBJ1-5; 7 central nucleotides agree with TRBD1. CDR3 loop: CASSLQGHGNQPQHF. The sequenced DNA: TGTGCCAGCTCACTACAGGGGCACGGCAATCAGCCCCAGCATTTT.